The 14 T cell receptor beta chains presented below share a single source sample, sequenced in a study of shared clonotypes between healthy human individuals. Libraries were prepared by immunoSEQ multiplex PCR; TCRdb keeps only in-frame clonotypes and omits some of them. Among some 1,100,000 clones listed, approximately 80% were seen once. Sequenced material: memory CD4+ T cells from PBMCs. As for subset: CD45RA-negative fraction. The source of these receptors is a man between 18 and 29 years old in good health. Some clones in this sample may be carry-over from other donors' samples.

The chain combines TRBV10-1 with TRBJ2-7, with 8 bases matching TRBD2. Germline CDR1 reads WNHNN; CDR2 reads SYGVQD (reference sequence). The length of the CDR3 is 19 residues. J was trimmed by 3 bases and V by 8 bases; bases with no gene match: 24. This chain's CDR3 is CASCPKRERAPNPVYEQYF. The CDR3 region has the DNA TGCGCCAGCTGCCCTAAGCGGGAGAGGGCCCCAAACCCAGTCTACGAGCAGTACTTC.

V is TRBV19 and J is TRBJ2-1; a weak D match, TRBD1 (6 bases). This CDR3 contains 15 residues. Per the germline V gene, CDR1 is LNHDA and CDR2 is SQIVND (reference sequence). Trimming took off 4 bases at V and 7 bases at J, with 17 bases between the two ends. CDR3 nucleotide sequence: TGTGCCAGTAGTAGATTCCAACACACAGGGAATGAGCAGTTCTTC. Encoded protein: CASSRFQHTGNEQFF.

The CDR3 reads CASSFRRGERGSYTEAFF. The DNA for the CDR3 is TGTGCCAGCAGTTTCCGGAGGGGGGAGCGGGGGAGTTACACTGAAGCTTTCTTT. The genes are TRBV27 and TRBJ1-1; perhaps TRBD1 as D (6 bases). The CDR3 consists of 18 residues. V was cut by 3 bases and J by 3 bases, with 23 bases left in between. Germline V lookup: CDR1 MNHEY, CDR2 SMNVEV (reference sequence).

The V gene is TRBV5-1, the J gene TRBJ2-1; D ambiguous. Germline V CDR1 and CDR2: SGHRS, YFSETQ. CDR3 length: 15 amino acids. V shed 3 bases and J shed 0 bases, with 10 bases lying between them. The CDR3 sequence: CASSYYPSSYNEQFF. CDR3 bases: TGCGCCAGCAGCTATTACCCGAGCTCCTACAATGAGCAGTTCTTC.

The chain couples TRBV11-2 to TRBJ2-1; tentatively, D is TRBD1 (6 bases). CDR3 length: 13 amino acids. Germline V gene lookup returns CDR1 SGHAT and CDR2 FQNNGV. V was cut by 5 bases and J by 13 bases, with 18 bases left in between. CDR3 residues: CASSTHGAQGQFF. The DNA of the CDR3 is TGTGCCAGCAGCACCCACGGTGCACAGGGCCAGTTCTTC. The entire variable domain, with the rest obtained from reference TRBV11-2 and TRBJ2-1, is as follows: EAGVAQSPRYKIIEKRQSVAFWCNPISGHATLYWYQQILGQGPKLLIQFQNNGVVDDSQLPKDRFSAERLKGVDSTLKIQPAKLEDSAVYLCASSTHGAQGQFFGPGTRLTVL.

This clone appeared a single time. The V gene is TRBV6-5, the J gene TRBJ2-7; TRBD1 matches 10 bases. Unmatched junction bases numbered 7, after V lost 6 bases and J lost 2 bases. The germline CDR1 and CDR2 sequences are MNHEY and SVGAGI. The CDR3 has 15 residues. Here the CDR3 reads CASRPTGQGTYEQYF. The CDR3 nucleotides are TGTGCCAGCAGACCAACGGGACAGGGGACCTACGAGCAGTACTTC.

Concerning this clone: Within the sample, other DNA sequences also encode this same CDR3. The CDR3 bases are TGCGCCAGCAGCTCTACCGGGACTGGTGAGACCCAGTACTTC. This codes for CASSSTGTGETQYF. The chain carries TRBV5-1 and TRBJ2-5, with a tentative D call TRBD2 (6 bases). Germline CDR1 reads SGHRS; CDR2 reads YFSETQ. This CDR3 contains 14 residues. The V and J ends lost 3 bases and 5 bases respectively, with 14 bases between them.

The chain links TRBV25-1 to TRBJ1-6; no clear D. The CDR3 is 14 amino acids. Trimming shortened V by 4 bases and J by 7 bases, and 11 bases separated the two germline ends. Germline lookup yields CDR1 MGHDK and CDR2 SYGVNS. CDR3 coding DNA: TGTGCCAGCAGTGGGACCACATGGAATTCACCCCTCCACTTT. Encoded protein: CASSGTTWNSPLHF.

On this clone itself: A junction boundary mismatches the germline segment, possibly from a read error. This chain connects TRBV5-1 to TRBJ2-5; no firm D call. Per the germline V gene, CDR1 is SGHRS and CDR2 is YFSETQ. The CDR3 is 14 amino acids. The CDR3 DNA follows: TGCGCCAGCAGCGGCCAGCACTACCAAGAGTCCCAGTACTTC. Its protein is CASSGQHYQESQYF.

This rearrangement joins TRBV28 to TRBJ2-7; a possible D gene is TRBD1 (5 bases). V lost 3 bases to trimming and J lost 6 bases, with 18 bases between them. The CDR3 extends over 15 amino acids. Germline V gives CDR1 MDHEN, CDR2 SYDVKM. The CDR3 nucleotides are TGTGCCAGCAGTTTGTTGAGCAGGGATACAAGCGAGCAGTACTTC. Residues: CASSLLSRDTSEQYF.

The V call is TRBV7-2, the J call TRBJ2-1, with D maybe TRBD2 (6 bases). V was cut by 1 base and J by 5 bases, with 18 bases left in between. Looked up from germline, CDR1 is SGHTA and CDR2 is FQGNSA. The CDR3 loop spans 17 amino acids. The CDR3: CASSLVRWGDGDNEQFF. The CDR3 region has the DNA TGTGCCAGCAGCTTAGTTAGGTGGGGGGACGGAGACAATGAGCAGTTCTTC.

This sequence joins TRBV11-2 and TRBJ2-1, with 8 bases lining up with TRBD2. CDR1 is SGHAT and CDR2 is FQNNGV in the germline V gene. The CDR3 covers 17 residues. After removal of 5 bases from V and 7 bases from J, the junction contained 16 bases not matched to a gene. The CDR3 reads CASSEGRSGRGRNEQFF. In nucleotides, the CDR3 is TGTGCCAGCAGCGAGGGACGAAGCGGGAGAGGGCGGAATGAGCAGTTCTTC.

This clone was counted only a few times. The chain joins TRBV7-6 to TRBJ2-7, with D possibly TRBD1 on 6 matching bases. The CDR3 covers 14 residues. V lost 5 bases, J lost 3 bases, and 14 bases lay in between. Germline values: CDR1 SGHVS, CDR2 FNYEAQ. For the CDR3, the DNA is TGTGCCAGCAGCCCCCAGGAAGGGGGCTACGAGCAGTACTTC. Translation: CASSPQEGGYEQYF.

V gene TRBV27 combines with J gene TRBJ2-1; tentatively, D is TRBD2 (6 bases). This CDR3 is built from 16 residues. V lost 4 bases and J lost 7, with 20 bases in between. Germline V gene data show CDR1 as MNHEY and CDR2 as SMNVEV (reference sequence). This CDR3 reads CASSYPGAGGVNEQFF. For the CDR3, the DNA is TGTGCCAGCAGTTACCCCGGGGCGGGCGGGGTGAATGAGCAGTTCTTC.